This entry lists 7 T cell receptor beta chains sequenced from one sample in a study of response to subunit inactivated influenza vaccine. TCRdb re-called the RT-PCR reads through MiXCR, storing one row per CDR3 protein. Here the sample spans around 200,000 distinct CDR3 sequences, about an eighth being singletons. These data were also filed under a second study, of T cells expressing NK-cell markers. That study adds: UMIs were included in TCR beta cDNA generated by 5'RACE template switching.

Sequencing was performed on CD8+ T cells sorted from PBMCs, taken about 12 days after vaccination. Receptor source: a man aged 50 to 60 who received an inactivated influenza vaccine.

This clonotype was observed a handful of times. The chain employs TRBV24-1 and TRBJ1-2; D is ambiguous. Trimming removed 4 bases at V and 2 bases at J, with 10 bases between. Germline V gives CDR1 KGHDR, CDR2 SFDVKD. The CDR3 is 14 residues long. DNA of the CDR3: TGTGCCACCAGTGACGGGTCTGGGAACTATGGCTACACCTTC. It codes for CATSDGSGNYGYTF.

This clonotype was recorded a few times. The CDR3: CASRISGAITYEQYF. Here the CDR3 DNA reads TGTGCCAGCAGAATTTCAGGAGCTATTACCTACGAGCAGTACTTC. The chain employs TRBV6-2 or TRBV6-3 and TRBJ2-7, with unresolved D. CDR1 is MNHEY and CDR2 is SVGEGT in the germline V gene. The length of the CDR3 is 15 residues. The V end was cut by 6 bases, the J end by 2 bases, with 17 bases between.

This clonotype was counted ten times or more. The rearrangement links TRBV5-6 to TRBJ2-1; D is possibly TRBD1 or TRBD2 (6 bases each). The germline V and J ends were trimmed by 4 bases and 4 bases, with 18 bases remaining between them. CDR3 length equals 16 residues. Per germline, CDR1 SGHDT and CDR2 YYEEEE. The CDR3 DNA reads TGTGCCAGCAGCCAACAGGGACTGGCCTGGTACAATGAGCAGTTCTTC. As protein: CASSQQGLAWYNEQFF.

The rearrangement uses TRBV6-5 and TRBJ2-3; the D is unclear. Trimming stripped 0 bases from V and 8 bases from J, with 15 bases between. The length of the CDR3 is 15 residues. Germline CDR1 is MNHEY and CDR2 is SVGAGI. The chain's CDR3 is CASSYSRLDLRTQYF. The CDR3 bases are TGTGCCAGCAGTTACTCCCGACTCGACTTACGTACGCAGTATTTT.

The chain has TRBV7-9 and TRBJ2-5, with D possibly being TRBD2 (7 bases). CDR3 length: 14 amino acids. The germline V gene has CDR1 SEHNR and CDR2 FQNEAQ (reference sequence). V was shortened by 5 bases and J by 3 bases, with 13 bases between the two germline ends. CDR3 sequence: CASSAPGGEETQYF. The CDR3 DNA reads as TGTGCCAGCAGCGCCCCGGGGGGCGAAGAGACCCAGTACTTC.

The chain is built from TRBV20-1 and TRBJ2-1; D call uncertain. The germline CDR1 and CDR2 sequences are DFQATT and SNEGSKA (reference sequence). Trimming pared 7 bases from V and 0 bases from J, leaving 13 bases between. The CDR3 contains 14 residues. The CDR3, as DNA: TGCAGTGTTTGGCAGACGAGCTCCTACAATGAGCAGTTCTTC. Its translation is CSVWQTSSYNEQFF.

This clonotype was picked up a small number of times. This chain uses TRBV11-2 with TRBJ2-1, with no clear D. V lost 6 bases to trimming and J lost 7 bases, with 34 bases between them. There are 20 residues in the CDR3. Germline V gives CDR1 SGHAT, CDR2 FQNNGV. The CDR3 DNA reads as TGTGCCAGCAGACCAAGGGATAGCCTACGACTGGTCCTTGAAGGAAATGAGCAGTTCTTC. This gives the protein CASRPRDSLRLVLEGNEQFF.